The 5 T cell receptor beta chains below were found in one sample sequenced in a study of control samples from healthy donors and cancer patients. Sequencing used immunoSEQ multiplex PCR; TCRdb keeps in-frame clones, though not all of them. The table has 80,000 or so clones, 85% to 95% seen once; the top ten hold 5.8%. Sequencing input: blood. These receptors were obtained from an older woman in good health.

The V call is TRBV5-1, the J call TRBJ2-2; the match to TRBD2 covers 9 bases. The ends lost 0 bases at V and 5 bases at J; junction bases unmatched: 11. The CDR3 runs 18 residues. The germline CDR1 and CDR2 sequences are SGHRS and YFSETQ. The CDR3 loop reads CASSLAGAGGPRTGELFF. The DNA for the CDR3 is TGCGCCAGCAGCTTGGCCGGGGCGGGAGGGCCGCGGACCGGGGAGCTGTTTTTT. The full variable domain, in which reference TRBV5-1 and TRBJ2-2 provide the parts outside the CDR3, is KAGVTQTPRYLIKTRGQQVTLSCSPISGHRSVSWYQQTPGQGLQFLFEYFSETQRNKGNFPGRFSGRQFSNSRSEMNVSTLELGDSALYLCASSLAGAGGPRTGELFFGEGSRLTVL.

This clone is a singleton in its sample. The rearrangement joins TRBV24-1 to TRBJ2-2, with 7 nucleotides matching TRBD1. The CDR3 has 15 residues. Germline trimming cut 10 bases from V and 2 bases from J; bases unmatched to any gene: 9. From germline, CDR1 is KGHDR and CDR2 SFDVKD. CDR3 region: CATQTGTANTGELFF. CDR3 DNA sequence: TGTGCCACTCAAACCGGGACAGCAAACACCGGGGAGCTGTTTTTT.

The rearrangement joins TRBV7-9 to TRBJ1-1, with D uncertain. This CDR3 contains 13 residues. Per the germline V gene, CDR1 is SEHNR and CDR2 is FQNEAQ (reference sequence). Trimming took off 2 bases at V and 1 base at J, with 5 bases between the two ends. The CDR3 protein is CASSLQRNTEAFF. In DNA, the CDR3 is TGTGCCAGCAGCTTACAGAGGAACACTGAAGCTTTCTTT.

The chain combines TRBV24-1 with TRBJ1-1; no firm D call. With 0 bases removed from V and 5 bases from J, the gap between germline ends came to 6 bases. The CDR3 has 13 residues. Germline CDR1 reads KGHDR; CDR2 reads SFDVKD. The CDR3 spells CATSDLRGTEAFF. In DNA, the CDR3 is TGTGCCACCAGTGATTTGCGGGGTACTGAAGCTTTCTTT.

The rearrangement joins TRBV30 to TRBJ2-5; D ambiguous. The V gene lost 2 bases and the J gene lost 5 bases, with 6 bases spanning the gap. The CDR3 runs to 11 residues. The germline CDR1 and CDR2 sequences are GTSNPN and SVGIG (reference sequence). In DNA form, the CDR3 reads TGTGCCTGGAGTTTCCCGGAGACCCAGTACTTC. Encoded protein: CAWSFPETQYF.